This TCR beta chain was observed in a study of T cell responses to AZD1222 COVID-19 vaccine. Clones were read by immunoSEQ multiplex PCR, and TCRdb kept only the in-frame ones, dropping some. Here the sample spans 200,000 to 300,000 clones, about 92% being singletons. Trimming took 6 bases from V and 6 from J, leaving 14 bases between them. CDR3 size: 13 residues. The germline CDR1 and CDR2 sequences are SNHLY and FYNNEI. This specimen consisted of peripheral blood, obtained on day 0 of AZD1222 vaccination. The TCR sequence derives from an adult in good health. The genes are TRBV2 and TRBJ1-2; perhaps TRBD1 as D (5 bases). The CDR3 DNA is TGTGCCAGCAGGGGGGAGGGGTCGAATGGCTACACCTTC. Residues: CASRGEGSNGYTF.